The entry below gives a single T cell receptor (beta chain) sequence along with its context. This CDR3 has 16 residues. Germline values: CDR1 KGHSH, CDR2 LQKENI. Between the trimmed V and J ends, which lost 3 bases and 1 base, there was a span of 14 bases. Per the original data handling: For nucleated cells, counts were estimated from reference gene primer amplification. The data were produced by immunoSEQ multiplex PCR, yet TCRdb's version contains in-frame clones alone and is incomplete. V and J calls and clone size are those listed in that table; D and trimming were worked out from the DNA. The sample includes about 39,000 clones, almost 85% of them seen just once. This sample was taken from a study of blood T cell repertoires in COVID-19. About the study: Samples representing acute and convalescent COVID-19 were sourced from the United States, Italy and Spain. T cells, B-cell-depleted T cells, or PBMCs provided the cDNA or gDNA that served as material.

The TCR was taken from a human donor in a cohort sampled during active COVID-19. The chain carries TRBV18 and TRBJ2-3, with D perhaps TRBD1 (6 bases). The specimen sequenced was peripheral blood. The CDR3 loop is CASSPRGSLGTDTQYF. For the CDR3, the DNA is TGTGCCAGCTCACCTAGGGGGTCACTCGGCACAGATACGCAGTATTTT.